Following are 12 T cell receptor beta chains from one sample sequenced in a study of T-cell memory formation after mild COVID-19. TCRdb passed the 5' RACE reads through MiXCR, listing each CDR3 protein once. This table holds some 600,000 distinct CDR3 sequences, 17% found once. What was sequenced was PBMCs or a T cell subset sorted from them (not recorded which). These receptor sequences come from an adult woman who had mild COVID-19 (a few samples of this study predate the infection). Cell type and time point are not known.

The chain carries TRBV12-3 or TRBV12-4 and TRBJ1-1, with D perhaps TRBD1 (5 bases). V lost 6 bases and J lost 0, with 11 bases in between. The CDR3 contains 14 residues. The CDR3 protein is CASSRRGLNTEAFF. The CDR3, as DNA: TGTGCCAGCAGCCGGAGGGGTCTGAACACTGAAGCTTTCTTT.

This clonotype showed up many times. The chain uses TRBV11-3 and TRBJ2-1; the match to TRBD2 covers 9 bases. Trimming removed 1 base from V and 8 bases from J; junction bases left unmatched: 6. Looked up from germline, CDR1 is SGHNT and CDR2 is YENEEA. CDR3 length: 15 residues. In DNA form, the CDR3 reads TGTGCCAGCAGCTTAGGCGGGGGGGCCATGTATGAGCAGTTCTTC. Translating it yields CASSLGGGAMYEQFF.

This clonotype was observed a few times. This sequence joins TRBV5-6 and TRBJ1-3; D gene uncertain. Germline V lookup: CDR1 SGHDT, CDR2 YYEEEE. The CDR3 extends over 14 amino acids. Trimming stripped 4 bases from V and 4 bases from J, with 12 bases between. Here the CDR3 DNA reads TGTGCCAGCAGCCCCGGACTGATGGGAAACACCATATATTTT. It yields the protein CASSPGLMGNTIYF.

This clonotype occurred a few times. V gene TRBV20-1 combines with J gene TRBJ2-5, with 9 nucleotides matching TRBD2. Germline loops: CDR1 DFQATT, CDR2 SNEGSKA (reference sequence). The CDR3 extends over 14 amino acids. V trimming: 0 bases; J trimming: 3 bases; junction bases outside the gene matches: 2. Here the CDR3 DNA reads TGCAGTGCTAGAGATGCTAGCGGGAAAGAGACCCAGTACTTC. This codes for CSARDASGKETQYF.

This clonotype has more than one count but fewer than ten. This rearrangement joins TRBV20-1 to TRBJ1-5, with a tentative D call TRBD1 (5 bases). V was pared by 3 bases and J by 3 bases, with 9 bases between. The CDR3 totals 13 residues. The germline CDR1 and CDR2 sequences are DFQATT and SNEGSKA (reference sequence). CDR3 amino acids: CSASGGVNQPQHF. CDR3 coding DNA: TGCAGTGCTAGTGGGGGGGTCAATCAGCCCCAGCATTTT.

This chain connects TRBV12-3 or TRBV12-4 to TRBJ1-1; no firm D call. The CDR3 is 13 amino acids. With 7 bases removed from V and 8 bases from J, the gap between germline ends came to 17 bases. The CDR3 is CASKTFTNGEAFF. DNA of the CDR3: TGTGCCAGCAAAACTTTCACGAACGGAGAAGCTTTCTTT.

The rearrangement uses TRBV5-1 and TRBJ2-1; 11 nucleotides line up with TRBD2. V gave up 1 base and J gave up 7 bases; unmatched junction bases: 10. In germline, CDR1 is SGHRS, CDR2 YFSETQ. The length of the CDR3 is 17 residues. The CDR3 DNA reads as TGCGCCAGCAGCTTGTACATAGCGGGAGGGCCTCGAAATGAGCAGTTCTTC. It is translated as CASSLYIAGGPRNEQFF.

This clonotype occurred a few times. This chain connects TRBV29-1 to TRBJ2-2, with a weak D call TRBD2 (5 bases). The CDR3 totals 12 residues. CDR1 is SQVTM, CDR2 ANQGSEA, per germline. The ends were cut back, 4 bases at V and 6 bases at J, with 9 bases in the middle. CDR3 nucleotides: TGCAGCGTTGCACGGGGTTCCGGGGAGCTGTTTTTT. It yields the protein CSVARGSGELFF.

This clonotype was counted between two and nine times. The chain joins TRBV14 to TRBJ2-5; 11 nucleotides agree with TRBD2. The CDR3 runs 18 residues. V was clipped by 0 bases and J by 5 bases; unmatched bases: 11. Germline-derived CDR1 and CDR2 are SGHDN and FVKESK. The CDR3 is CASSQESWLAGGGETQYF. The CDR3 DNA follows: TGTGCCAGCAGCCAAGAATCGTGGCTAGCGGGAGGCGGGGAGACCCAGTACTTC.

This clonotype has more than one count but fewer than ten. This rearrangement joins TRBV6-5 to TRBJ2-7; the D gene is possibly TRBD2 (5 bases). V lost 0 bases to trimming and J lost 1 base, with 10 bases between them. Germline V gene data show CDR1 as MNHEY and CDR2 as SVGAGI. CDR3 length equals 15 residues. CDR3 protein: CASSYSEGKSYEQYF. DNA for the CDR3: TGTGCCAGCAGTTACTCCGAGGGAAAGTCCTACGAGCAGTACTTC.

This clonotype was counted between two and nine times. The V call is TRBV11-2, the J call TRBJ2-2; 10 bases map to TRBD1. The junction had 9 bases not matched to a gene; V was cut back by 8 bases and J by 0 bases. This CDR3 is 17 amino acids long. In germline, CDR1 is SGHAT, CDR2 FQNNGV. CDR3 protein: CASGPGQGFANTGELFF. CDR3 DNA sequence: TGTGCCAGCGGACCGGGACAGGGGTTCGCGAACACCGGGGAGCTGTTTTTT.

This clonotype showed up many times. This CDR3 reads CSASGGPGTGELFF. The CDR3 coding sequence is TGCAGTGCTAGCGGGGGGCCGGGGACCGGGGAGCTGTTTTTT. V gene TRBV20-1 combines with J gene TRBJ2-2; TRBD2 might be the D (7 bases). CDR1 is DFQATT and CDR2 is SNEGSKA in the germline V gene (reference sequence). V dropped 3 bases and J dropped 5 bases, with 13 bases sitting between them. The CDR3 has 14 residues.